Presented here are 4 T cell receptor beta chains from one specimen sequenced in a study of glioma-infiltrating T cells. TCR alpha and beta CDR3 regions were amplified from RNA using iRepertoire nested multiplex PCR. TCRdb reanalysed the multiplex PCR reads using MiXCR and keeps one entry per CDR3 protein. This repertoire shows roughly 130,000 distinct CDR3 sequences, about 25% found once; its top ten account for 25% to 30%. The sample consisted of glioma tissue, nonneoplastic brain tissue, or PBMCs (not recorded which). The receptors stem from a human donor with low-grade glioma or glioblastoma, undergoing nonglioma brain surgery, or in good health (not recorded which).

This clonotype was counted at least ten times. The chain joins TRBV20-1 to TRBJ1-4, with D uncertain. V was cut by 0 bases and J by 7 bases, with 15 bases left in between. This CDR3 is 15 amino acids long. The germline V gene encodes CDR1 DFQATT and CDR2 SNEGSKA (reference sequence). DNA for the CDR3: TGCAGTGCTAGAGATAAGGCGTTATGGGGTGAAAAACTGTTTTTT. Amino acids: CSARDKALWGEKLFF.

This clonotype was detected a few times. The chain joins TRBV2 to TRBJ2-2; 7 bases fit TRBD2. Per the germline V gene, CDR1 is SNHLY and CDR2 is FYNNEI. V was pared by 9 bases and J by 0 bases, with 1 base of the junction left unmatched. This CDR3 region has 13 residues. The CDR3 region is CASGRANTGELFF. The CDR3, as DNA: TGTGCCAGTGGGAGGGCGAACACCGGGGAGCTGTTTTTT. Variable domain in full (rest from reference TRBV2 and TRBJ2-2): EPEVTQTPSHQVTQMGQEVILRCVPISNHLYFYWYRQILGQKVEFLVSFYNNEISEKSEIFDDQFSVERPDGSNFTLKIRSTKLEDSAMYFCASGRANTGELFFGEGSRLTVL.

As DNA, the CDR3 is TGTGCCACCAGTGATTTGATTCCGGATGAGCAGTACGTC. Translating gives CATSDLIPDEQYV. The rearrangement links TRBV24-1 to TRBJ2-7; D is undetermined. Trimming removed 0 bases at V and 7 bases at J, with 9 bases between. CDR1 KGHDR and CDR2 SFDVKD come from the germline V gene. This CDR3 spans 13 amino acids.

The gene calls are TRBV14 and TRBJ1-6; D unresolved. CDR3 length equals 15 residues. Per the germline V gene, CDR1 is SGHDN and CDR2 is FVKESK. V lost 5 bases and J lost 7, with 15 bases in between. The CDR3 DNA reads TGTGCCAGCAGCGGGGAAGACGGTGACAATTCACCCCTCCACTTT. Translating gives CASSGEDGDNSPLHF.